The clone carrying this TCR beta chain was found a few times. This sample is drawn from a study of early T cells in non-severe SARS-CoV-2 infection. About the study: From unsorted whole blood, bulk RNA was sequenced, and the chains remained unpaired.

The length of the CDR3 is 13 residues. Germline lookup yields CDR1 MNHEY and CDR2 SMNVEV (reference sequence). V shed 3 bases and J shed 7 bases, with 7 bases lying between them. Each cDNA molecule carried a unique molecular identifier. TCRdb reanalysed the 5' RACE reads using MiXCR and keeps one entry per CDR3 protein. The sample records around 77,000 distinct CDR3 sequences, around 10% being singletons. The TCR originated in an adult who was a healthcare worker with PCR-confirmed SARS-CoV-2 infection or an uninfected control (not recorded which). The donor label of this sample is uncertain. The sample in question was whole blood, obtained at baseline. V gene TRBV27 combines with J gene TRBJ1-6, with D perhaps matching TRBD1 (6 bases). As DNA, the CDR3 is TGTGCCAGCAGTTTTGGACAGAATTCACCCCTCCACTTT. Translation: CASSFGQNSPLHF.